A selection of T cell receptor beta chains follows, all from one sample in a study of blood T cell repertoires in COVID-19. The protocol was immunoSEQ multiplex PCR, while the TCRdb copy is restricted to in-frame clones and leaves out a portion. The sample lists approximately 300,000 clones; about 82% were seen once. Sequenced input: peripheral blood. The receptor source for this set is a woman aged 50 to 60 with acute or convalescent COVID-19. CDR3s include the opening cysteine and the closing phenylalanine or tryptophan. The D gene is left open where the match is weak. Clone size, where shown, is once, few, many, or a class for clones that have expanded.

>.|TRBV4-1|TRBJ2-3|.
CASSQGSPDTQYF
TGCGCCAGCAGCCAAGGTAGCCCAGATACGCAGTATTTT
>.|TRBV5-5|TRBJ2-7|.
CASSFASRDFRSYEQYF
TGTGCCAGCAGCTTCGCCTCCCGGGACTTCCGCTCCTACGAGCAGTACTTC
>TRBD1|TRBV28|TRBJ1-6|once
CASRSQGDPSPLHF
TGTGCCAGCAGATCACAGGGGGACCCTTCACCCCTCCACTTT
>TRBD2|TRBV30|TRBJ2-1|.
CAWSPGLAGINEQFF
TGTGCCTGGAGTCCGGGACTAGCGGGGATCAATGAGCAGTTCTTC
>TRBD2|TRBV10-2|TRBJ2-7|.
CASLPGGRPYEQYF
TGCGCCAGCCTCCCAGGCGGGAGGCCCTACGAGCAGTACTTC
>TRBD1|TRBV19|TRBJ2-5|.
CASSSRDRERVGTQYF
TGTGCCAGTAGTTCCCGGGACAGGGAGAGAGTGGGGACCCAGTACTTC
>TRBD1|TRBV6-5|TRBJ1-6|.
CASSYLPQGAYSPLHF
TGTGCCAGCAGTTACTTGCCGCAGGGGGCCTATTCACCCCTCCACTTT
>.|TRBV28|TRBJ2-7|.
CASTPPAGYEQYF
TGTGCCAGCACCCCGCCGGCGGGCTACGAGCAGTACTTC
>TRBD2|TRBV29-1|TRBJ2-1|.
CSVEDRASGYNEQFF
TGCAGCGTTGAAGATAGGGCTAGCGGTTACAATGAGCAGTTCTTC
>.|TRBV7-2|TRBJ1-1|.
CASSLVKNTEAFF
TGTGCCAGCAGCTTAGTTAAGAACACTGAAGCTTTCTTT
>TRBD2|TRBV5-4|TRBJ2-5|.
CASSLGGLAEETQYF
TGTGCCAGCAGCTTGGGCGGACTAGCGGAAGAGACCCAGTACTTC
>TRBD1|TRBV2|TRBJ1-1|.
CASRVQGAGVEAFF
TGTGCCAGCAGGGTACAGGGGGCCGGCGTGGAAGCTTTCTTT
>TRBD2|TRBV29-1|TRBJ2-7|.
CSVTLAGGPGEQYF
TGCAGCGTTACCCTAGCGGGAGGGCCCGGCGAGCAGTACTTC
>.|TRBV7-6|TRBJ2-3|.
CASSFRTGERADTQYF
TGTGCCAGCAGTTTCCGTACGGGAGAAAGGGCAGATACGCAGTATTTT
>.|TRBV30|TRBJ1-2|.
CAWSVNWGRGGYTF
TGTGCCTGGAGTGTAAACTGGGGGCGCGGTGGCTACACCTTC
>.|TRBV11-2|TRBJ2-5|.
CASSLGLAFTQYF
TGTGCCAGCAGCTTAGGTCTAGCTTTCACCCAGTACTTC
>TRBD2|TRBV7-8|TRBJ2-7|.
CASSLDLAGAYEQYF
TGTGCCAGCAGCTTAGACCTAGCGGGGGCCTACGAGCAGTACTTC
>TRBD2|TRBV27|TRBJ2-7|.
CASSSPTSGRAYEQYF
TGTGCCAGCAGTTCACCGACTAGCGGGAGAGCATACGAGCAGTACTTC
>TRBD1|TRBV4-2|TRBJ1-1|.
CASSQPGQLNTEAFF
TGTGCCAGCAGCCAACCGGGACAGCTGAACACTGAAGCTTTCTTT
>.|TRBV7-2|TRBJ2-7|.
CASSLGLARYEQYF
TGTGCCAGCAGCTTAGGGCTAGCGCGCTACGAGCAGTACTTC
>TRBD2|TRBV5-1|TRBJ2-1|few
CASSPVAGGLDTEQFF
TGCGCCAGCAGCCCGGTAGCGGGAGGGCTAGATACTGAGCAGTTCTTC
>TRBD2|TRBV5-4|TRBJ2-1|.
CASSLGLAETYNEQFF
TGTGCCAGCAGCTTGGGACTAGCGGAGACCTACAATGAGCAGTTCTTC
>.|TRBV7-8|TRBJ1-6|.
CASTKSRTAWNSPLHF
TGTGCCAGCACCAAATCCCGGACAGCGTGGAATTCACCCCTCCACTTT
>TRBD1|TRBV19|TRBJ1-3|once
CASSTTNRGPGNTIYF
TGTGCCAGTAGTACTACTAACAGGGGGCCTGGAAACACCATATATTTT
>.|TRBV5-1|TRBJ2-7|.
CASSLGHLGNEQYF
TGCGCCAGCAGCTTGGGACACCTGGGCAACGAGCAGTACTTC
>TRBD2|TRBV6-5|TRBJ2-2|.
CASRLAGVTGELFF
TGTGCCAGCAGACTAGCGGGAGTGACCGGGGAGCTGTTTTTT
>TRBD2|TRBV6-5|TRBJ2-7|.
CASRPFSGSDEQYF
TGTGCCAGCAGACCTTTTAGCGGGAGTGACGAGCAGTACTTC
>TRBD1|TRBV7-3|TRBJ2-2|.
CASSLTRWDRDNTGELFF
TGTGCCAGCAGCTTAACCCGGTGGGACAGGGATAACACCGGGGAGCTGTTTTTT
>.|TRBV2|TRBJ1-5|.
CASSEGGLQHF
TGTGCCAGCAGTGAAGGCGGGTTACAGCATTTT
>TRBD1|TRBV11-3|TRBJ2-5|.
CASSVRGRETQYF
TGTGCCAGCAGCGTGAGGGGGCGGGAGACCCAGTACTTC
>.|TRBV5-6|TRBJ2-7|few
CASSFGGLEQYF
TGTGCCAGCAGCTTTGGAGGGCTCGAGCAGTACTTC
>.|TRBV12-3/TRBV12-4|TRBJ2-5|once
CASSLLKETQYF
TGTGCCAGCAGTCTACTTAAAGAGACCCAGTACTTC
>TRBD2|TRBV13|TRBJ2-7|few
CASSAGTSGRASYEQYF
TGTGCCAGCAGCGCCGGGACTAGCGGGAGGGCGTCCTACGAGCAGTACTTC
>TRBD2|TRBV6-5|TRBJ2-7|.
CASSYPEAGADEQYF
TGTGCCAGCAGTTACCCGGAGGCGGGAGCCGACGAGCAGTACTTC
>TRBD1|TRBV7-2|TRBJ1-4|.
CASSFDRANEKLFF
TGTGCCAGCAGCTTTGACAGGGCCAATGAAAAACTGTTTTTT
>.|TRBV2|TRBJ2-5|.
CASRADFRETQYF
TGTGCCAGCAGGGCGGACTTCCGAGAGACCCAGTACTTC
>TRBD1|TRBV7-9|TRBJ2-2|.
CASSIGQGAGELFF
TGTGCCAGCAGCATTGGACAGGGGGCCGGGGAGCTGTTTTTT
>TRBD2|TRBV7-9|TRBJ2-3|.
CASSFPTSVSDTQYF
TGTGCCAGCAGCTTCCCGACTAGCGTTTCAGATACGCAGTATTTT
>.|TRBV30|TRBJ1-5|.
CAWIGRVNQPQHF
TGTGCCTGGATCGGCAGGGTGAATCAGCCCCAGCATTTT
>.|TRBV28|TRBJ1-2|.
CASSLDTEGYTF
TGTGCCAGCAGTTTAGATACGGAGGGCTACACCTTC
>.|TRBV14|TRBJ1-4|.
CASSLTGATNEKLFF
TGTGCCAGCAGCCTCACAGGTGCAACTAATGAAAAACTGTTTTTT
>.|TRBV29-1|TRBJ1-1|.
CSVEAGRTEAFF
TGCAGCGTTGAGGCAGGGCGCACTGAAGCTTTCTTT
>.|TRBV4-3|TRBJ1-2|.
CASSQVEVGYGYTF
TGCGCCAGCAGCCAAGTTGAGGTCGGGTATGGCTACACCTTC
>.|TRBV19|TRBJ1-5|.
CASSIYQGRGNQPQHF
TGTGCCAGTAGTATCTATCAGGGAAGGGGCAATCAGCCCCAGCATTTT
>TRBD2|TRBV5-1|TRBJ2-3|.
CASSLANSGGSTDTQYF
TGCGCCAGCAGCTTGGCCAACAGCGGGGGGAGCACAGATACGCAGTATTTT
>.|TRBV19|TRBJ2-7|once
CASSPPRSQYSYEQYF
TGTGCCAGTAGTCCACCGCGGAGCCAATACTCCTACGAGCAGTACTTC
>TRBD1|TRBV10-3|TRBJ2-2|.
CATLNSNRGQTGELFF
TGTGCCACCCTAAACAGCAACAGGGGGCAAACCGGGGAGCTGTTTTTT
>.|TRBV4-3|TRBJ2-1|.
CASSQGTLSYNEQFF
TGCGCCAGCAGCCAAGGGACACTATCCTACAATGAGCAGTTCTTC
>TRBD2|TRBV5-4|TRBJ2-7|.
CASSLGLADTYEQYF
TGTGCCAGCAGCTTGGGACTAGCGGATACCTACGAGCAGTACTTC
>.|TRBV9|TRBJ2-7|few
CASSGREGQRAEQYF
TGTGCCAGCAGCGGCCGGGAGGGACAGAGAGCCGAGCAGTACTTC
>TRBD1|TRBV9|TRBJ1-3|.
CASSYRTGNGNTIYF
TGTGCCAGCAGCTACCGGACAGGGAACGGAAACACCATATATTTT
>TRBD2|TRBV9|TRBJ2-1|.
CASSVLAGGNEQFF
TGTGCCAGCAGCGTACTAGCGGGAGGGAATGAGCAGTTCTTC
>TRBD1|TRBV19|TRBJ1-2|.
CASSIAGQGHWYYGYTF
TGTGCCAGTAGTATTGCTGGACAGGGCCATTGGTACTATGGCTACACCTTC
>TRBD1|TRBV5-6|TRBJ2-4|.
CASSLVRAGGSLVYF
TGTGCCAGCAGCTTGGTTCGGGCAGGGGGAAGTCTGGTGTACTTC
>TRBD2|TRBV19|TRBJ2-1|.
CASRPTSGIPTLFF
TGTGCCAGTAGACCGACTAGCGGGATTCCCACCCTGTTCTTC
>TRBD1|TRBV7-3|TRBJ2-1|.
CASSLDRSYNEQFF
TGTGCCAGCAGCTTGGACAGGAGCTACAATGAGCAGTTCTTC
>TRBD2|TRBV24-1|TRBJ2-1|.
CATSVAGGLYNEQFF
TGTGCCACCAGTGTAGCGGGAGGTCTGTACAATGAGCAGTTCTTC
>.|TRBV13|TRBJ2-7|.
CASSFRDIYEQYF
TGTGCCAGCAGCTTCAGGGACATCTACGAGCAGTACTTC